A selection of T cell receptor beta chains follows, all from one sample in a study of CD8+ T cells in alopecia areata. The table came from immunoSEQ multiplex PCR; TCRdb's copy has only in-frame clones and leaves some out. The sample has about 220,000 clones; roughly 56% are singletons. The input for sequencing was CD4+ T cells sorted from blood, taken at week 4, from a patient treated with tofacitinib. These receptors were taken from a human donor with alopecia areata. The conserved cysteine and the conserved F or W are not part of the CDR3 here. Each record gives: J gene, V gene, CDR3 protein.

TRBJ1-4	TRBV15	ATSSQREKLF
TRBJ2-7	TRBV7-9	ASSTIYEQY
TRBJ1-1	TRBV29-1	SANLGEAF
TRBJ1-1	TRBV5-1	ASSLGQMGTEAF
TRBJ1-1	TRBV2	ASSSQTEAF
TRBJ2-7	TRBV7-2	ASSLADYEQY
TRBJ2-2	TRBV4-3	ASSQEAGLPGELF
TRBJ1-6	TRBV7-2	ASSLDRTGGQSPLH
TRBJ2-3	TRBV5-1	ASRPSGGAATDTQY
TRBJ1-1	TRBV4-3	ASSLKGVGTEAF
TRBJ2-7	TRBV18	ASSKDSTDEQY
TRBJ2-3	TRBV20-1	SVKSADTQY
TRBJ2-7	TRBV13	ASSYSGGSYEQY
TRBJ1-1	TRBV9	ASSVLGQANTEAF
TRBJ1-6	TRBV7-3	ASSLKGGYNSPLH
TRBJ1-4	TRBV30	AWISLSNEKLF
TRBJ2-5	TRBV4-1	ASSRVFGGGAGEQY
TRBJ1-2	TRBV19	ASKKGGVYGYT
TRBJ2-1	TRBV29-1	GGAFNNEQF
TRBJ1-1	TRBV19	ASSLPQGNTEAF
TRBJ2-4	TRBV30	AFTRMNIQY
TRBJ1-2	TRBV7-2	ASSLASGGNYGYT
TRBJ2-7	TRBV27	ASRKPGQELRQY
TRBJ2-3	TRBV11-1	ASTKRGGLSTTDTQY
TRBJ1-2	TRBV29-1	SALGPGSDYGYT
TRBJ1-1	TRBV7-8	ASSLVTVNTEAF
TRBJ2-5	TRBV10-2	ASSGGVMIGTQY
TRBJ2-1	TRBV29-1	SVDNNEQF
TRBJ2-7	TRBV29-1	SVRGQGAGEQY
TRBJ2-7	TRBV5-1	ASTRVGGSEQY
TRBJ2-5	TRBV11-3	ASSLGKGETQY
TRBJ2-7	TRBV11-1	ASSRGLAGGPIEQY
TRBJ2-3	TRBV7-3	ASSRSGSTDTQY
TRBJ2-7	TRBV30	AWNRDAYEQY
TRBJ1-2	TRBV21-1	ASSNCANYGYT
TRBJ2-3	TRBV4-3	ASSHLSRDTQY
TRBJ2-1	TRBV5-1	ASSLDGLSYNEQF